The 24 T cell receptor beta chains reported below all come from one sample, sequenced in a study of blood T cell repertoires in COVID-19. Assay used: immunoSEQ multiplex PCR; TCRdb lists only in-frame clones, some missing. The table lists some 320,000 clones, roughly 90% of them singletons. Sequenced material: PBMCs or T cells enriched from blood (not recorded which). The receptors originated from a man in his 60s who had recovered from COVID-19.

This clone appeared once. In nucleotides, the CDR3 is TGTGCCAGCAGTTCAGGGGTGGCTAATGAAAAACTGTTTTTT. Protein product: CASSSGVANEKLFF. V gene TRBV6-5 combines with J gene TRBJ1-4, with D possibly matching TRBD1 (6 bases). Trimming took 4 bases from V and 3 from J, leaving 9 bases between them. Per the germline V gene, CDR1 is MNHEY and CDR2 is SVGAGI. This CDR3 has 14 residues.

As regards this clone: The junction shows a germline mismatch at one end, possibly a read error. CDR3 protein: CASSLSTASGSGRQETQYF. CDR3 in DNA: TGTGCTAGCAGCTTAAGCACGGCTAGCGGGAGTGGTAGGCAAGAGACCCAGTACTTC. The V and J genes are TRBV7-7 and TRBJ2-5; TRBD2 agrees at 10 bases. CDR1 and CDR2 (germline): SSHAT, FNYEAQ (reference sequence). CDR3 length: 19 amino acids.

The rearrangement uses TRBV7-6 and TRBJ2-1; D is possibly TRBD2 (5 bases). Trimming took off 0 bases at V and 7 bases at J, with 13 bases between the two ends. CDR3 size: 15 residues. Looked up from germline, CDR1 is SGHVS and CDR2 is FNYEAQ. As DNA, the CDR3 is TGTGCCAGCAGCTTAGCACTAGTACGGGGTAATGAGCAGTTCTTC. Translating it yields CASSLALVRGNEQFF.

The gene calls are TRBV2 and TRBJ1-1; D not resolved. The CDR3 contains 14 residues. Germline V lookup: CDR1 SNHLY, CDR2 FYNNEI. Between the trimmed V and J ends, which lost 8 bases and 0 bases, there was a span of 13 bases. The CDR3 DNA follows: TGTGCCAGCCAGCCTCAGGACTTGAACACTGAAGCTTTCTTT. Its protein is CASQPQDLNTEAFF.

The chain carries TRBV28 and TRBJ2-1, with no clear D. The CDR3 consists of 14 residues. Per the germline V gene, CDR1 is MDHEN and CDR2 is SYDVKM. V was trimmed by 5 bases and J by 5 bases, leaving 13 bases between them. DNA for the CDR3: TGTGCCAGCAGTCGTCCAACGGAGAACAATGAGCAGTTCTTC. This codes for CASSRPTENNEQFF.

V is TRBV6-1 and J is TRBJ1-2, with D unresolved. CDR3 length equals 13 residues. V was clipped by 3 bases and J by 5 bases, with 10 bases between them. In germline, CDR1 is MNHNS, CDR2 SASEGT. The chain's CDR3 is CASSEHLLYGYTF. For the CDR3, the DNA is TGTGCCAGCAGTGAGCACTTACTATATGGCTACACCTTC.

V gene TRBV4-2 combines with J gene TRBJ2-1; no clear D gene. The CDR3 spans 15 residues. Trimming removed 5 bases at V and 5 bases at J, with 16 bases between. The germline CDR1 and CDR2 sequences are LGHNA and YNFKEQ. The CDR3 region has the DNA TGTGCCAGCAGCATCAGCGTCAGTACCGACAATGAGCAGTTCTTC. Translated: CASSISVSTDNEQFF.

The rearrangement uses TRBV6-1 and TRBJ1-4; TRBD1 matches at 9 bases. V was clipped by 4 bases and J by 3 bases; unmatched bases: 6. This CDR3 is built from 16 residues. CDR1 and CDR2 (germline): MNHNS, SASEGT. The CDR3 region has the DNA TGTGCCAGCAGTGGGGGACAGGGAGGATCTAATGAAAAACTGTTTTTT. As protein: CASSGGQGGSNEKLFF.

The chain recombines TRBV19 with TRBJ1-4, with 7 bases identical to TRBD1. CDR1 is LNHDA, CDR2 SQIVND, per germline (reference sequence). The CDR3 spans 19 residues. With V trimmed by 1 base and J by 4 bases, 15 bases remained unmatched. Here the CDR3 reads CASSIAIDPDRVYNEKLFF. The CDR3 nucleotides read TGTGCCAGTAGTATAGCCATCGACCCAGACAGGGTCTATAATGAAAAACTGTTTTTT. The entire variable domain, with the rest obtained from reference TRBV19 and TRBJ1-4, is as follows: DGGITQSPKYLFRKEGQNVTLSCEQNLNHDAMYWYRQDPGQGLRLIYYSQIVNDFQKGDIAEGYSVSREKKESFPLTVTSAQKNPTAFYLCASSIAIDPDRVYNEKLFFGSGTQLSVL.

This chain uses TRBV7-2 with TRBJ1-6, with D possibly being TRBD1 (5 bases). Germline V gene lookup returns CDR1 SGHTA and CDR2 FQGNSA. CDR3 length: 15 residues. V was cut by 3 bases and J by 5 bases, with 11 bases left in between. The CDR3 DNA sequence: TGTGCCAGCAGCTTTCAGGGTACCAATAATTCACCCCTCCACTTT. Translated, it gives CASSFQGTNNSPLHF.

The gene calls are TRBV11-3 and TRBJ2-1, with 7 bases lining up with TRBD2. Unmatched junction bases numbered 4, after V lost 4 bases and J lost 10 bases. Germline-derived CDR1 and CDR2 are SGHNT and YENEEA. This CDR3 spans 12 amino acids. CDR3 in DNA: TGTGCCAGCAGCTCCGGGAGGCGAGAGCAGTTCTTC. This sequence encodes CASSSGRREQFF.

There are a few counts of this clone. The chain joins TRBV3-1 (or the pseudogene TRBV3-2) to TRBJ1-2, with D unresolved. CDR3 length equals 14 residues. Per the germline V gene, CDR1 is LGHDT and CDR2 is YNNKEL (reference sequence). Trimming cost V 6 bases and J 6 bases, with 17 bases left between them. CDR3 in amino acids: CASRPTGSGDGYTF. DNA of the CDR3: TGTGCCAGCAGGCCGACTGGTTCCGGGGATGGCTACACCTTC.

The chain carries TRBV6-6 and TRBJ2-5; D gene unclear. Deletions cut 3 bases from V and 1 base from J, with 9 bases between. The CDR3 length is 14 residues. Germline-derived CDR1 and CDR2 are MNHNY and SVGAGI (reference sequence). The CDR3 here is CASSYLSLQETQYF. The CDR3 DNA follows: TGTGCCAGCAGTTATTTATCCCTCCAAGAGACCCAGTACTTC.

This clone was observed a few times. This sequence joins TRBV6-2 or TRBV6-3 and TRBJ2-1; TRBD2 matches at 13 bases. The V gene's germline CDR1 is MNHEY and CDR2 SVGEGT. The CDR3 totals 16 residues. Losses at the gene ends were 5 bases for V and 8 bases for J; bases not matched to a gene: 9. CDR3 nucleotide sequence: TGTGCCAGCAGTAGATCACTAGCGGGGGGGACCTATGAGCAGTTCTTC. As protein: CASSRSLAGGTYEQFF.

V is TRBV7-8 and J is TRBJ1-6; the D gene is possibly TRBD1 (5 bases). Germline lookup yields CDR1 SGHVS and CDR2 FQNEAQ. The CDR3 spans 14 residues. V dropped 4 bases and J dropped 7 bases, with 11 bases sitting between them. The CDR3 protein is CASSSRERNSPLHF. CDR3 nucleotides: TGTGCCAGCAGCTCCAGGGAACGGAATTCACCCCTCCACTTT.

This sequence joins TRBV9 and TRBJ1-4; perhaps TRBD1 as D (5 bases). V was shortened by 3 bases and J by 7 bases, with 19 bases between the two germline ends. Germline CDR1 SGDLS, CDR2 YYNGEE. The CDR3 extends over 16 amino acids. CDR3 nucleotide sequence: TGTGCCAGCAGCGCCCAGACAGACCGGCTTCTTGAAAAACTGTTTTTT. Amino acid sequence: CASSAQTDRLLEKLFF.

This chain joins TRBV7-2 and TRBJ2-1; 7 bases are a match to TRBD1. The CDR3 runs to 15 residues. V dropped 4 bases and J dropped 1; count of bases not matched to a gene: 4. Germline V gene sequence: CDR1 SGHTA, CDR2 FQGNSA. The CDR3 loop reads CASSWRQGSYNEQFF. The CDR3 DNA follows: TGTGCCAGCAGCTGGCGACAGGGATCCTACAATGAGCAGTTCTTC.

The chain couples TRBV25-1 to TRBJ1-2; 7 positions match TRBD1. V lost 5 bases, J lost 4 bases, and 7 bases stayed unmatched. The germline V gene encodes CDR1 MGHDK and CDR2 SYGVNS. The CDR3 totals 14 residues. CDR3 coding DNA: TGTGCCAGCAGTCCGGCAGGGGGTACCTATGGCTACACCTTC. This translates into CASSPAGGTYGYTF.

The chain combines TRBV28 with TRBJ2-7, with 11 bases identical to TRBD2. J gave up 6 bases and V 7 bases, and 11 bases lay outside the gene matches. The CDR3 sequence is 15 residues long. Germline assignment: CDR1 MDHEN and CDR2 SYDVKM. CDR3 coding DNA: TGTGCCAGCATACAACCACTAGCGGGAGTAGGCGAGCAGTACTTC. Translation: CASIQPLAGVGEQYF.

V is TRBV7-6 and J is TRBJ2-5; no definite D call. The length of the CDR3 is 14 residues. Germline CDR1 and CDR2: SGHVS and FNYEAQ. The ends were cut back, 2 bases at V and 4 bases at J, with 11 bases in the middle. The CDR3 loop reads CASSLHLQAETQYF. The CDR3 coding sequence is TGTGCCAGCAGCTTACATCTGCAAGCAGAGACCCAGTACTTC.

The chain has TRBV4-1 and TRBJ2-1, with D possibly matching TRBD2 (5 bases). The CDR3 has 13 residues. Trimming removed 0 bases at V and 5 bases at J, with 5 bases between. CDR1 and CDR2 from the germline V gene are MGHRA and YSYEKL. CDR3 residues: CASSQEADNEQFF. The CDR3 DNA sequence: TGCGCCAGCAGCCAAGAAGCGGACAATGAGCAGTTCTTC.

The rearrangement joins TRBV5-4 to TRBJ2-5; perhaps TRBD2 as D (6 bases). The CDR3 spans 15 residues. Germline V gene lookup returns CDR1 SGHNT and CDR2 YYREEE (reference sequence). The V end was cut by 5 bases, the J end by 0 bases, with 14 bases between. For the CDR3, the DNA is TGTGCCAGCAGTAGGAACCGGGACTACCAAGAGACCCAGTACTTC. Translated, it gives CASSRNRDYQETQYF.

The genes are TRBV7-2 and TRBJ2-7, with D hard to call. CDR3 size: 11 residues. The germline gives CDR1 SGHTA, CDR2 FQGNSA. Deletions cut 5 bases from V and 5 bases from J, with 7 bases between. The CDR3 sequence: CASSQHHEQYF. The CDR3 DNA follows: TGTGCCAGCAGCCAACACCACGAGCAGTACTTC.

The chain carries TRBV7-6 and TRBJ1-3; D gene unclear. Trimming shortened V by 5 bases and J by 0 bases, and 17 bases separated the two germline ends. The CDR3 spans 17 residues. Germline V gene sequence: CDR1 SGHVS, CDR2 FNYEAQ. CDR3 DNA sequence: TGTGCCAGCAGCCCCCGGGTTCCGCTAAACTCTGGAAACACCATATATTTT. The encoded protein is CASSPRVPLNSGNTIYF.